This TCR beta chain was captured in a study of CD8+CD57+ T cells in acquired aplastic anemia. Study context: The DNA of sorted CD4+ and CD8+ cells averaged 3.2 ug. For CD4+ cells, healthy donors had an average of roughly 11 million reads.

Concerning this clonotype: Germline is not matched at one junction end, which may reflect a read error.

Researchers used genomic DNA as the template to profile TCR beta VDJ and CDR3. TCRdb re-derived calls from the reads in MiXCR, one entry per CDR3 protein. Here the sample spans under 200,000 distinct CDR3 sequences, 55% to 80% being singletons. Per germline, CDR1 DFQATT and CDR2 SNEGSKA (reference sequence). The CDR3 contains 15 residues. The V call is TRBV20-1, the J call TRBJ2-7; weak D call: TRBD2 (7 bases). Sequences were obtained from sorted CD4+, CD8+, or CD8+CD57+ T cells (not recorded which) from PBMCs. This clonotype was obtained from a human donor in good health. The CDR3 protein is CSDRDVWGGGYEQYF. Here the CDR3 DNA reads TGCAGTGATAGAGATGTGTGGGGGGGCGGGTACGAGCAGTACTTC.